The 25 T cell receptor beta chains given below trace back to one sample, sequenced in a study of cytomegalovirus exposure and HLA in healthy donors. The PCR was carried out with 60 Vbeta primers and 13 Jbeta primers. Data came from immunoSEQ multiplex PCR; TCRdb stores just in-frame clones and leaves some out. The table shows about 130,000 clones, with over 60% occurring only once. Material for sequencing was PBMCs. All receptors come from a man aged 35 to 55 in good health and CMV-seronegative.

The rearrangement links TRBV5-6 to TRBJ1-6; 8 positions match TRBD1. Per germline, CDR1 SGHDT and CDR2 YYEEEE. This CDR3 is built from 15 residues. Germline trimming cut 1 base from V and 10 bases from J; bases unmatched to any gene: 7. The CDR3 DNA is TGTGCCAGCAGCTTGACAGGACAGGGTATCTCACCCCTCCACTTT. Translating it yields CASSLTGQGISPLHF. The full variable domain, with the rest looked up from reference TRBV5-6 and TRBJ1-6, is DAGVTQSPTHLIKTRGQQVTLRCSPKSGHDTVSWYQQALGQGPQFIFQYYEEEERQRGNFPDRFSGHQFPNYSSELNVNALLLGDSALYLCASSLTGQGISPLHFGNGTRLTVT.

J is TRBJ2-1 and V is TRBV7-2; 7 nucleotides align to TRBD2. The junction had 10 bases not matched to a gene; V was cut back by 3 bases and J by 8 bases. The CDR3 covers 15 residues. Germline loops: CDR1 SGHTA, CDR2 FQGNSA. The CDR3 nucleotides read TGTGCCAGCAGCTTCTTAGCGGGCAGTATCGATGAGCAGTTCTTC. This sequence encodes CASSFLAGSIDEQFF. Supplemented by reference TRBV7-2 and TRBJ2-1, the full variable domain reads GAGVSQSPSNKVTEKGKDVELRCDPISGHTALYWYRQSLGQGLEFLIYFQGNSAPDKSGLPSDRFSAERTGGSVSTLTIQRTQQEDSAVYLCASSFLAGSIDEQFFGPGTRLTVL.

This sequence joins TRBV7-9 and TRBJ1-1; D is uncertain. Germline loops: CDR1 SEHNR, CDR2 FQNEAQ (reference sequence). The CDR3 contains 13 residues. The germline V and J ends were trimmed by 1 base and 1 base, with 4 bases remaining between them. The CDR3 bases are TGTGCCAGCAGCTTAGAAGCGAACACTGAAGCTTTCTTT. It specifies CASSLEANTEAFF.

This clone turned up a few times. The chain has TRBV29-1 and TRBJ2-3; 8 bases match TRBD2. CDR1 is SQVTM and CDR2 is ANQGSEA in the germline V gene. The CDR3 is 15 residues long. With 1 base clipped from V and 5 bases from J, the junction kept 8 bases outside the gene matches. The CDR3 region is CSVEGPGGRLDTQYF. The CDR3 bases are TGCAGCGTTGAAGGGCCGGGCGGGAGGTTAGATACGCAGTATTTT.

This chain uses TRBV6-5 with TRBJ2-7; D might be TRBD1 (6 bases). The CDR3 has 15 amino acids. V was pared by 5 bases and J by 4 bases, with 18 bases between. The germline V gene has CDR1 MNHEY and CDR2 SVGAGI. For the CDR3, the DNA is TGTGCCAGCAGTCCAGGCTGGGACACCAGTTACGAGCAGTACTTC. This codes for CASSPGWDTSYEQYF.

This sequence joins TRBV7-9 and TRBJ2-3; unclear D gene. V lost 5 bases and J 7 bases, leaving 13 bases between the germline ends. This CDR3 has 13 residues. Germline loops: CDR1 SEHNR, CDR2 FQNEAQ (reference sequence). In DNA, the CDR3 is TGTGCCAGCAGCCTTTTGAGTGTCCATACGCAGTATTTT. As protein: CASSLLSVHTQYF.

This clone turned up a few times. The chain links TRBV7-8 to TRBJ1-1, with D unresolved. This CDR3 has 16 amino acids. V was clipped by 1 base and J by 4 bases, with 16 bases between them. Germline V gene data show CDR1 as SGHVS and CDR2 as FQNEAQ. CDR3 nucleotides: TGTGCCAGCAGCTTAGTGAATGGCTTATCTGGCACTGAAGCTTTCTTT. Protein product: CASSLVNGLSGTEAFF.

The DNA for the CDR3 is TGTGCCAGCAGCTCCGGACTAGCGGGGGCCACGAACACCGGGGAGCTGTTTTTT. Protein product: CASSSGLAGATNTGELFF. This chain links TRBV7-6 with TRBJ2-2; TRBD2 agrees at 13 bases. The CDR3 spans 18 residues. Germline V gene data show CDR1 as SGHVS and CDR2 as FNYEAQ. V dropped 4 bases and J dropped 0; count of bases not matched to a gene: 5. Combining the CDR3 with reference TRBV7-6 and TRBJ2-2 gives the whole variable domain GAGVSQSPRYKVTKRGQDVALRCDPISGHVSLYWYRQALGQGPEFLTYFNYEAQQDKSGLPNDRFSAERPEGSISTLTIQRTEQRDSAMYRCASSSGLAGATNTGELFFGEGSRLTVL.

J is TRBJ2-6 and V is TRBV7-9; D ambiguous. Deletions cut 4 bases from V and 0 bases from J, with 7 bases between. Per germline, CDR1 SEHNR and CDR2 FQNEAQ (reference sequence). The length of the CDR3 is 15 residues. The CDR3 coding sequence is TGTGCCAGCAGCTCGACAATCTCTGGGGCCAACGTCCTGACTTTC. Amino acid sequence: CASSSTISGANVLTF. Combining the CDR3 with reference TRBV7-9 and TRBJ2-6 gives the whole variable domain DTGVSQNPRHKITKRGQNVTFRCDPISEHNRLYWYRQTLGQGPEFLTYFQNEAQLEKSRLLSDRFSAERPKGSFSTLEIQRTEQGDSAMYLCASSSTISGANVLTFGAGSRLTVL.

The chain is built from TRBV4-3 and TRBJ1-2; TRBD1 is a possible D gene (6 bases). The CDR3 covers 20 residues. V lost 0 bases to trimming and J lost 4 bases, with 27 bases between them. The germline V gene encodes CDR1 LGHNA and CDR2 YSLEER. The CDR3 DNA reads as TGCGCCAGCAGCCAAGAATGGGAGCGTCCAGGGGCGCGGATTTCCTATGGCTACACCTTC. This codes for CASSQEWERPGARISYGYTF.

V usage is TRBV4-2 and J usage is TRBJ1-1; D is unclear. Germline V gene lookup returns CDR1 LGHNA and CDR2 YNFKEQ. V was clipped by 0 bases and J by 6 bases, with 17 bases between them. The CDR3 extends over 16 amino acids. The CDR3 sequence: CASSQEGTRVKAEAFF. Here the CDR3 DNA reads TGTGCCAGCAGCCAAGAGGGAACGAGGGTGAAGGCTGAAGCTTTCTTT.

The rearrangement joins TRBV2 to TRBJ2-4, with TRBD2 as a possible D gene (6 bases). The V gene's germline CDR1 is SNHLY and CDR2 FYNNEI. Deletions cut 8 bases from V and 0 bases from J, with 14 bases between. This CDR3 is 15 amino acids long. CDR3 residues: CASGGAELAKNIQYF. CDR3 nucleotides: TGTGCCAGCGGAGGGGCAGAACTAGCCAAAAACATTCAGTACTTC.

The chain carries TRBV4-1 and TRBJ2-7; 9 bases align to TRBD1. This CDR3 comprises 15 residues. V was clipped by 3 bases and J by 3 bases; unmatched bases: 6. Germline-derived CDR1 and CDR2 are MGHRA and YSYEKL. CDR3 nucleotide sequence: TGCGCCAGCAGCCAGGGATGGGACAGGGTCTACGAGCAGTACTTC. It codes for CASSQGWDRVYEQYF.

The chain recombines TRBV11-3 with TRBJ2-7; possibly TRBD2 for D (6 bases). The germline V and J ends were trimmed by 5 bases and 11 bases, with 16 bases remaining between them. Per germline, CDR1 SGHNT and CDR2 YENEEA. The CDR3 extends over 12 amino acids. DNA of the CDR3: TGTGCCAGCAGCCCCCTCGTCCGGGAGAAGTACTTC. This codes for CASSPLVREKYF.

The chain uses TRBV5-6 and TRBJ1-1; 10 bases fit TRBD1. The V gene's germline CDR1 is SGHDT and CDR2 YYEEEE. This CDR3 is built from 16 residues. The J segment lost 2 bases and the V segment lost 3 bases, leaving 7 bases of the junction unmatched. This chain's CDR3 is CASSSPGQGGNTEAFF. Written as DNA, the CDR3 is TGTGCCAGCAGCTCACCCGGACAGGGGGGTAACACTGAAGCTTTCTTT. The full variable domain, with the rest looked up from reference TRBV5-6 and TRBJ1-1, is DAGVTQSPTHLIKTRGQQVTLRCSPKSGHDTVSWYQQALGQGPQFIFQYYEEEERQRGNFPDRFSGHQFPNYSSELNVNALLLGDSALYLCASSSPGQGGNTEAFFGQGTRLTVV.

The rearrangement uses TRBV2 and TRBJ1-1, with 11 bases lining up with TRBD1. CDR3 length: 15 residues. Unmatched junction bases numbered 7, after V lost 0 bases and J lost 10 bases. Germline CDR1 and CDR2: SNHLY and FYNNEI. CDR3 DNA sequence: TGTGCCAGCAGTGAAGCCTCTGGGACAGGGGGTCCAGCTTTCTTT. It yields the protein CASSEASGTGGPAFF. The entire variable domain, with the rest obtained from reference TRBV2 and TRBJ1-1, is as follows: EPEVTQTPSHQVTQMGQEVILRCVPISNHLYFYWYRQILGQKVEFLVSFYNNEISEKSEIFDDQFSVERPDGSNFTLKIRSTKLEDSAMYFCASSEASGTGGPAFFGQGTRLTVV.

This chain uses TRBV5-1 with TRBJ2-1, with 10 bases lining up with TRBD2. The germline CDR1 and CDR2 sequences are SGHRS and YFSETQ. The length of the CDR3 is 14 residues. Unmatched junction bases numbered 8, after V lost 4 bases and J lost 10 bases. CDR3 residues: CASSPGLAAQEQFF. In nucleotides, the CDR3 is TGCGCCAGCAGCCCCGGACTAGCGGCGCAAGAGCAGTTCTTC. Full variable domain (outside the CDR3, taken from reference TRBV5-1 and TRBJ2-1): KAGVTQTPRYLIKTRGQQVTLSCSPISGHRSVSWYQQTPGQGLQFLFEYFSETQRNKGNFPGRFSGRQFSNSRSEMNVSTLELGDSALYLCASSPGLAAQEQFFGPGTRLTVL.

The table lists this clone with a few counts. This rearrangement joins TRBV4-3 to TRBJ1-4, with TRBD1 matching over 8 bases. The germline V gene has CDR1 LGHNA and CDR2 YSLEER. This CDR3 spans 16 amino acids. J lost 7 bases, V lost 0 bases, and 7 bases had no gene match. DNA of the CDR3: TGCGCCAGCAGCCAAGATCTGAGACAGGGGAGTGAAAAACTGTTTTTT. Translation gives CASSQDLRQGSEKLFF.

This clone occurred a few times. This chain links TRBV9 with TRBJ2-7; TRBD2 matches 14 bases. Germline V gene data show CDR1 as SGDLS and CDR2 as YYNGEE. The CDR3 runs 16 residues. Trimming at V came to 3 bases and at J to 5 bases, leaving 7 bases not matched to a gene. In DNA form, the CDR3 reads TGTGCCAGCAGCGGTGGGGAGGGACTAGCGGGAGACGAGCAGTACTTC. Translating it yields CASSGGEGLAGDEQYF. The entire variable domain, with the rest obtained from reference TRBV9 and TRBJ2-7, is as follows: DSGVTQTPKHLITATGQRVTLRCSPRSGDLSVYWYQQSLDQGLQFLIQYYNGEERAKGNILERFSAQQFPDLHSELNLSSLELGDSALYFCASSGGEGLAGDEQYFGPGTRLTVT.

The chain couples TRBV4-1 to TRBJ2-2; no reliable D call. Germline V gives CDR1 MGHRA, CDR2 YSYEKL. The CDR3 consists of 13 residues. The V end was cut by 4 bases, the J end by 1 base, with 4 bases between. The DNA for the CDR3 is TGCGCCAGCAGCCTCATGAACACCGGGGAGCTGTTTTTT. Its protein product is CASSLMNTGELFF.

The chain couples TRBV5-1 to TRBJ2-7, with 9 bases lining up with TRBD2. The V and J ends lost 3 bases and 0 bases, in that order; junction bases with no gene match: 4. The CDR3 runs 15 residues. Germline lookup yields CDR1 SGHRS and CDR2 YFSETQ. CDR3 in DNA: TGCGCCAGCAGCTATACTAGCGGGCCCTCCTACGAGCAGTACTTC. Translation: CASSYTSGPSYEQYF.

The chain combines TRBV25-1 with TRBJ2-2; D unresolved. Trimming shortened V by 6 bases and J by 7 bases, and 9 bases separated the two germline ends. This CDR3 spans 12 amino acids. CDR1 is MGHDK, CDR2 SYGVNS, per germline. The DNA for the CDR3 is TGTGCCAGCAGGGCCGTTGGCGGGGAGCTGTTTTTT. Its protein product is CASRAVGGELFF.

The V call is TRBV27, the J call TRBJ1-5; 7 positions match TRBD1. The V and J ends lost 6 bases and 3 bases, in that order; junction bases with no gene match: 5. CDR3 length equals 14 residues. Germline V gene lookup returns CDR1 MNHEY and CDR2 SMNVEV (reference sequence). Written as DNA, the CDR3 is TGTGCCAGCAGCCGGGACAGCCCCAATCAGCCCCAGCATTTT. Residues: CASSRDSPNQPQHF.

This chain connects TRBV18 to TRBJ2-7; 9 nucleotides line up with TRBD1. Trimming removed 3 bases from V and 2 bases from J; junction bases left unmatched: 5. CDR1 is KGHSH, CDR2 LQKENI, per germline. This CDR3 contains 15 residues. CDR3 amino acids: CASSPDRGGTYEQYF. In nucleotides, the CDR3 is TGTGCCAGCTCACCGGACAGGGGAGGGACCTACGAGCAGTACTTC.

This clone is a singleton in its sample. The CDR3 region has the DNA TGTGCCAGCAGTGAACAGGGGGTTACCTACGAGCAGTACTTC. Protein: CASSEQGVTYEQYF. This chain uses TRBV25-1 with TRBJ2-7; 7 bases agree with TRBD1. The CDR3 has 14 residues. Germline V gives CDR1 MGHDK, CDR2 SYGVNS. V lost 2 bases, J lost 2 bases, and 3 bases stayed unmatched.